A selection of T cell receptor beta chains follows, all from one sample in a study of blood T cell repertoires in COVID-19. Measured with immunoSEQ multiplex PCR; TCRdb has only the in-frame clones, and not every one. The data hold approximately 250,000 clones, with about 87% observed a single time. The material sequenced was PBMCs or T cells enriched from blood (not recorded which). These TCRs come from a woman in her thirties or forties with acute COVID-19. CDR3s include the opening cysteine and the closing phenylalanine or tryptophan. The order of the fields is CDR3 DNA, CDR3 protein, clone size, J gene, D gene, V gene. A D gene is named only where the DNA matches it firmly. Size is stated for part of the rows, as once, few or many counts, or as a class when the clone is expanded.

DNA: TGTGCCAGCAGCCATCGACTAGCGGGACAAGAGACCCAGTACTTC
CDR3: CASSHRLAGQETQYF
size: few
J: TRBJ2-5
D: TRBD2
V: TRBV7-9

DNA: TGTGCCTGGAGTTCAACTAGCGCGGGGCAAGAGACCCAGTACTTC
CDR3: CAWSSTSAGQETQYF
size: .
J: TRBJ2-5
D: TRBD2
V: TRBV30

DNA: TGTGCCAGCAGCGTAATGACAGCGAACTATGGCTACACCTTC
CDR3: CASSVMTANYGYTF
size: .
J: TRBJ1-2
D: .
V: TRBV7-9

DNA: TGTGCCATCAGTGAGGGCCTCCCCACAGATACGCAGTATTTT
CDR3: CAISEGLPTDTQYF
size: .
J: TRBJ2-3
D: .
V: TRBV10-3

DNA: TGTGCCAGCAGCAGGCCGATATCTGAAGCTTTCTTT
CDR3: CASSRPISEAFF
size: .
J: TRBJ1-1
D: .
V: TRBV21-1

DNA: TGTGCCGTTAGCGGGAGGATCCGATTGCAAGAGACCCAGTACTTC
CDR3: CAVSGRIRLQETQYF
size: .
J: TRBJ2-5
D: TRBD2
V: TRBV7-2

DNA: TGTGCCACCAGTGAAGGGGGACTAGCGGTATATGAGCAGTTCTTC
CDR3: CATSEGGLAVYEQFF
size: .
J: TRBJ2-1
D: TRBD2
V: TRBV24-1

DNA: TGTGCCAGCAGTGAAATGGGGGCTCAGCCCCAGCATTTT
CDR3: CASSEMGAQPQHF
size: .
J: TRBJ1-5
D: .
V: TRBV2

DNA: TGTGCCACCAGTGATTTGGGGGCAAGACTAGAGCGTGAGCAGTTCTTC
CDR3: CATSDLGARLEREQFF
size: once
J: TRBJ2-1
D: .
V: TRBV24-1

DNA: TGTGCCCCAGGAGGGGAGGGCACAGATACGCAGTATTTT
CDR3: CAPGGEGTDTQYF
size: .
J: TRBJ2-3
D: .
V: TRBV3-1/TRBV3-2

DNA: TGTGCCAGCAGCCACGGCGGGCAGTTCAATAATTCACCCCTCCACTTT
CDR3: CASSHGGQFNNSPLHF
size: once
J: TRBJ1-6
D: .
V: TRBV3-1/TRBV3-2

DNA: TGCGCCAGCAGCCTCATGGTAGGGACAGGGGGCTATGGCTACACCTTC
CDR3: CASSLMVGTGGYGYTF
size: once
J: TRBJ1-2
D: TRBD1
V: TRBV4-1

DNA: TGCGCCAGCAGCACCCTGCCGGGGAACGGGGGGGATGAGCAGTTCTTC
CDR3: CASSTLPGNGGDEQFF
size: .
J: TRBJ2-1
D: TRBD2
V: TRBV5-1

DNA: TGTGCCAGCTCAATTAATAGCGGGAGCTCCTACGAGCAGTACTTC
CDR3: CASSINSGSSYEQYF
size: .
J: TRBJ2-7
D: TRBD2
V: TRBV18

DNA: TGCAGCGTTGAAACAACATCTAGCGGGAGGGCCGGGAATGAGCAGTTCTTC
CDR3: CSVETTSSGRAGNEQFF
size: .
J: TRBJ2-1
D: TRBD2
V: TRBV29-1

DNA: TGTGCCAGCAGCTTGGAAAGCGGGTTTTACAATGAGCAGTTCTTC
CDR3: CASSLESGFYNEQFF
size: .
J: TRBJ2-1
D: .
V: TRBV5-4

DNA: TGTGCCAGCAGCTCGTTAGGGGACGAGCAGTACTTC
CDR3: CASSSLGDEQYF
size: once
J: TRBJ2-7
D: .
V: TRBV7-9

DNA: TGTGCCAGCTCACGGTCTGTAGACAGCGAAGCTTTCTTT
CDR3: CASSRSVDSEAFF
size: .
J: TRBJ1-1
D: .
V: TRBV18

DNA: TGCGCCAGCAGCCAAGATGCCCAGAACAATTCACCCCTCCACTTT
CDR3: CASSQDAQNNSPLHF
size: .
J: TRBJ1-6
D: .
V: TRBV4-3

DNA: TGTGCCAGCAGCTTAGGACCTAGCGCAAGGGAGCAGTACTTC
CDR3: CASSLGPSAREQYF
size: .
J: TRBJ2-7
D: .
V: TRBV11-1

DNA: TGTGCCAGCAGTTTGGCGGGGGGGAATCAGCCCCAGCATTTT
CDR3: CASSLAGGNQPQHF
size: .
J: TRBJ1-5
D: .
V: TRBV27

DNA: TGTGCCTGGAGTCACAGGGACCGGAACACTGAAGCTTTCTTT
CDR3: CAWSHRDRNTEAFF
size: few
J: TRBJ1-1
D: .
V: TRBV30

DNA: TGTGCCAGCAGCTCGGGGACAGGGGGAAATCAGCCCCAGCATTTT
CDR3: CASSSGTGGNQPQHF
size: .
J: TRBJ1-5
D: TRBD1
V: TRBV5-8

DNA: TGTGCCAGCAGTGAAGTTGGTCTAGCGGTGGGTGGCACAGATACGCAGTATTTT
CDR3: CASSEVGLAVGGTDTQYF
size: .
J: TRBJ2-3
D: TRBD2
V: TRBV6-1

DNA: TGTGCCAGCAGTACGACAGGGGGGAATGAAAAACTGTTTTTT
CDR3: CASSTTGGNEKLFF
size: .
J: TRBJ1-4
D: TRBD1
V: TRBV28

DNA: TGCAGTGCTAGTTTCGAGGGCTACACCTTC
CDR3: CSASFEGYTF
size: .
J: TRBJ1-2
D: .
V: TRBV20-1

DNA: TGTGCCAGCAGCCATAGTATTCCGAACACTGAAGCTTTCTTT
CDR3: CASSHSIPNTEAFF
size: .
J: TRBJ1-1
D: .
V: TRBV14

DNA: TGCGCCAGCAGCCGACTGGGAGCTGATAGCTCTGGAAACACCATATATTTT
CDR3: CASSRLGADSSGNTIYF
size: .
J: TRBJ1-3
D: .
V: TRBV5-1

DNA: TGTGCCAGCAGCTTAGGGGAGCACGGCACAGATACGCAGTATTTT
CDR3: CASSLGEHGTDTQYF
size: .
J: TRBJ2-3
D: .
V: TRBV11-3

DNA: TGTGCCACTCAACTAGCGGGATTCTCCTACAATGAGCAGTTCTTC
CDR3: CATQLAGFSYNEQFF
size: .
J: TRBJ2-1
D: TRBD2
V: TRBV28

DNA: TGTGCCAGCAGCTTAGTGAGGACCGGGGAGCTGTTTTTT
CDR3: CASSLVRTGELFF
size: .
J: TRBJ2-2
D: .
V: TRBV7-9

DNA: TGTGCCACCAGCAGACCCGACAGGGGAGGTGGCTACACCTTC
CDR3: CATSRPDRGGGYTF
size: .
J: TRBJ1-2
D: TRBD1
V: TRBV15

DNA: TGTGCCAGCAGAGGGACAGGGGAAAATACGCAGTATTTT
CDR3: CASRGTGENTQYF
size: once
J: TRBJ2-3
D: TRBD1
V: TRBV12-3/TRBV12-4

DNA: TGCGCCAGCAGCGGGACAGGGGGCGCCATCTATGGCTACACCTTC
CDR3: CASSGTGGAIYGYTF
size: .
J: TRBJ1-2
D: TRBD1
V: TRBV10-2

DNA: TGTGCCAGCAGAGAACTAGCGGGAGAGCACGGGGAGCTGTTTTTT
CDR3: CASRELAGEHGELFF
size: .
J: TRBJ2-2
D: TRBD2
V: TRBV2

DNA: TGTGCCAGCAGACAACTAGCGGGAGTAGCCGGGGAGCTGTTTTTT
CDR3: CASRQLAGVAGELFF
size: .
J: TRBJ2-2
D: TRBD2
V: TRBV2

DNA: TGTGCCAGCAGCGGGACAGGGCTGAACACTGAAGCTTTCTTT
CDR3: CASSGTGLNTEAFF
size: .
J: TRBJ1-1
D: TRBD1
V: TRBV5-4

DNA: TGCGCCAGCAGCCAGCCCAGACAGGGGAATGAGCAGTTCTTC
CDR3: CASSQPRQGNEQFF
size: .
J: TRBJ2-1
D: TRBD1
V: TRBV4-1

DNA: TGTGCCAGCGGAGGGGTCTCAAAGTATGGCTACACCTTC
CDR3: CASGGVSKYGYTF
size: once
J: TRBJ1-2
D: .
V: TRBV12-3/TRBV12-4

DNA: TGTGCCAGCAGTTCCTTTATTACGGACAGTCTAGGAGGAGCTTTCTTT
CDR3: CASSSFITDSLGGAFF
size: .
J: TRBJ1-1
D: .
V: TRBV7-6

DNA: TGTGCCAGTAGTATAGCGCCTAGCGGGAGGAGAGGCGAGCAGTACTTC
CDR3: CASSIAPSGRRGEQYF
size: few
J: TRBJ2-7
D: TRBD2
V: TRBV19

DNA: TGTGCCACCAGCCCAACAGGGGAGGTTGAAAAACTGTTTTTT
CDR3: CATSPTGEVEKLFF
size: once
J: TRBJ1-4
D: TRBD1
V: TRBV24-1

DNA: TGTGCCAGCAGCTATCAGGCGAACACTGAAGCTTTCTTT
CDR3: CASSYQANTEAFF
size: .
J: TRBJ1-1
D: .
V: TRBV5-8